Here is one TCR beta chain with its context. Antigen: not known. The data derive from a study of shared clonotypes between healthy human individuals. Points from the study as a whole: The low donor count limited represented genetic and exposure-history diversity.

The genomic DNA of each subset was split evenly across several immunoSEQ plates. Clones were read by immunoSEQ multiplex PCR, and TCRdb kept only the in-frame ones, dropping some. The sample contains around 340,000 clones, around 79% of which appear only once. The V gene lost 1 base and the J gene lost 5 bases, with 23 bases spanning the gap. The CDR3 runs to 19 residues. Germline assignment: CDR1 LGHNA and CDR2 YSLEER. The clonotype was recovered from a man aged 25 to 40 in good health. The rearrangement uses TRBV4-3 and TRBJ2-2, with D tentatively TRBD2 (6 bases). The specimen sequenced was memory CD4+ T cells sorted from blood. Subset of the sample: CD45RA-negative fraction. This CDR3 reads CASSQGIVGGGMWTGELFF. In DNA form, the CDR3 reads TGCGCCAGCAGCCAAGGAATCGTAGGAGGCGGGATGTGGACCGGGGAGCTGTTTTTT.